This T cell receptor (beta chain) was found in a study of T cell responses to AZD1222 COVID-19 vaccine. Study conclusions and caveats: Every sample of the repertoires postdated the peak T cell response. The donors showed a predominance of white British ancestry and of females, with possible underestimation of clonal diversity. Regions 160-218 and 743-854 held dominance among vaccine-associated CD4 TCRs, which spanned spike. At baseline, just 6 or 7 AZD1222 recipients tested seropositive.

This clone has a single count. Its matching antigen is unknown. Profiled with immunoSEQ multiplex PCR; TCRdb holds only in-frame clones, not every one. The sample yields some 67,000 clones, 80% to 90% seen once. There are 13 residues in the CDR3. CDR1 is LGHDT and CDR2 is YNNKEL in the germline V gene (reference sequence). Trimming took off 0 bases at V and 8 bases at J, with 9 bases between the two ends. The clonotype originates from an adult who received the AZD1222 COVID-19 vaccine. This chain joins TRBV3-1 (or the pseudogene TRBV3-2) and TRBJ2-3, with a weak D call TRBD2 (6 bases). Sample: peripheral blood, taken 28 days after the second AZD1222 dose. The CDR3 DNA is TGTGCCAGCAGCCAAGAGCCAGCGGGTACGCAGTATTTT. This translates into CASSQEPAGTQYF.